This T cell receptor (beta chain) was found in a study of cytomegalovirus exposure and HLA in healthy donors. Study context: Among the approximately 400 genotyped donors, over 70% were placed in the Caucasian-associated ancestry cluster.

Trimming removed 4 bases from V and 1 base from J; junction bases left unmatched: 10. In germline, CDR1 is SGDLS, CDR2 YYNGEE. This CDR3 contains 18 residues. Turning to this clone: The target antigen is unknown.

The study's findings and limits: A later analysis reportedly identified an Asian-associated ancestry cluster as carrying fewer N-insertions than the roughly 700-donor mean.

Vbeta (60) and Jbeta (13) primers were used in the PCR. Profiled with immunoSEQ multiplex PCR; TCRdb holds only in-frame clones, not every one. Of about 190,000 clones in the sample, around 79% are singletons; the top ten hold 1.6%. The genes are TRBV9 and TRBJ1-4, with 10 bases identical to TRBD1. This sequence originates from a young woman in good health and CMV-seronegative. The sample taken for sequencing was PBMCs. In nucleotides, the CDR3 is TGTGCCAGCAGCCCTAGACAGGGGGCCGCCGGAACTAATGAAAAACTGTTTTTT. This gives the protein CASSPRQGAAGTNEKLFF.